What follows describes a single TCR beta chain. Its antigen is unidentified. This entry is derived from a study of T cells in localized non-small cell lung cancer. The method was immunoSEQ multiplex PCR; TCRdb's version includes in-frame clones alone and lacks a portion of them. The sample lists about 40,000 clones, around 85% occurring once. Study findings and constraints: As only one tumor region underwent sequencing, heterogeneity remains possible. Adjacent lung exhibited a median of about 50 among the 100 most abundant tumor clones. A raised T cell density in blood coincided with lengthier overall survival. Uninvolved adjacent lung had more T cell clonality than any other tissue, topping tumor.

The CDR3 has 16 amino acids. V dropped 7 bases and J dropped 7; count of bases not matched to a gene: 18. Per germline, CDR1 SQVTM and CDR2 ANQGSEA. The receptor was derived from a man aged 40-75 years with stage I lung adenocarcinoma. The source material was peripheral blood, sampled before any cancer treatment. This chain uses TRBV29-1 with TRBJ2-1; 8 positions match TRBD1. The DNA of the CDR3 is TGCAGCGCCCCTGCCGGGACAGGATTCTTAGGTAATGAGCAGTTCTTC. This codes for CSAPAGTGFLGNEQFF.